These 22 T cell receptor beta chains were all obtained from the same sample, sequenced in a study of control samples from healthy donors and cancer patients. Libraries were prepared by immunoSEQ multiplex PCR; TCRdb keeps only in-frame clonotypes and omits some of them. The repertoire has approximately 100,000 clones, roughly 92% of them found once; the top ten carry under 4%. Specimen: blood. These TCRs come from a human donor in good health. The donor label of this sample is uncertain.

V gene TRBV11-2 combines with J gene TRBJ1-1; D not certain. V lost 3 bases and J 0 bases, leaving 5 bases between the germline ends. CDR1 and CDR2 (germline): SGHAT, FQNNGV. The CDR3 is made up of 13 amino acids. The CDR3: CASSFEVNTEAFF. Here the CDR3 DNA reads TGTGCCAGCAGCTTTGAAGTGAACACTGAAGCTTTCTTT.

The CDR3 protein is CATGSSYNEQFF. The CDR3 nucleotides read TGTGCCACCGGGAGCTCCTACAATGAGCAGTTCTTC. The chain recombines TRBV24-1 with TRBJ2-1, with D possibly TRBD2 on 5 matching bases. CDR1 and CDR2 from the germline V gene are KGHDR and SFDVKD. Trimming left V 9 bases short and J 0 bases short, with 5 bases between. The CDR3 consists of 12 residues.

The CDR3 DNA reads as TGCAGCGTGTCGGACACTAACACCGGGGAGCTGTTTTTT. Translation gives CSVSDTNTGELFF. The chain uses TRBV29-1 and TRBJ2-2; D is perhaps TRBD1 (5 bases). The CDR3 is 13 amino acids. V was pared by 6 bases and J by 2 bases, with 10 bases between. Germline V lookup: CDR1 SQVTM, CDR2 ANQGSEA.

The CDR3 sequence is CASSPQQGWQPQHF. The CDR3 DNA sequence: TGCGCCAGCAGCCCGCAACAGGGGTGGCAGCCCCAGCATTTT. The chain joins TRBV5-1 to TRBJ1-5, with TRBD1 matching 7 bases. The junction had 8 bases not matched to a gene; V was cut back by 4 bases and J by 7 bases. The CDR3 has 14 amino acids. Germline V gene sequence: CDR1 SGHRS, CDR2 YFSETQ.

The chain links TRBV30 to TRBJ1-2; D is ambiguous. The germline V and J ends were trimmed by 0 bases and 3 bases, with 5 bases remaining between them. CDR3 size: 12 residues. Germline CDR1 reads GTSNPN; CDR2 reads SVGIG (reference sequence). The DNA of the CDR3 is TGTGCCTGGAGTGTAAAGCACTATGGCTACACCTTC. Translation: CAWSVKHYGYTF.

A note on this clone: The same CDR3 can be traced to other DNA sequences in this sample. CDR3: CASSEVGGRGEDTQYF. CDR3 coding DNA: TGTGCCAGCAGTGAAGTCGGGGGGCGGGGGGAAGATACGCAGTATTTT. The chain is built from TRBV6-1 and TRBJ2-3, with 8 bases fitting TRBD2. The CDR3 has 16 amino acids. Germline lookup yields CDR1 MNHNS and CDR2 SASEGT. V was pared by 1 base and J by 5 bases, with 8 bases of the junction left unmatched.

This clone was detected a few times. V and J are TRBV21-1 and TRBJ2-6; the D call in the table, TRBD2, was not verified against the DNA. TRBV21-1 constitutes a pseudogene. This CDR3 has 15 amino acids. The CDR3, as DNA: TGTGCCAGCAGCAAAGTCTGCTCTGGGGCCAACGTCCTGACTTTC. Its translation is CASSKVCSGANVLTF.

V usage is TRBV5-4 and J usage is TRBJ2-5; D not certain. The length of the CDR3 is 15 residues. Germline V gives CDR1 SGHNT, CDR2 YYREEE (reference sequence). V lost 4 bases, J lost 2 bases, and 15 bases lay in between. The CDR3 sequence is CASSPGPTSQETQYF. The CDR3 region has the DNA TGTGCCAGCAGCCCCGGGCCAACTTCTCAAGAGACCCAGTACTTC.

V is TRBV6-5 and J is TRBJ2-5, with TRBD1 identical over 7 bases. The V segment lost 5 bases and the J segment 13 bases; nucleotides outside the gene matches: 10. Germline CDR1 MNHEY, CDR2 SVGAGI. The CDR3 totals 12 residues. CDR3 protein: CASSPLQGPPYF. The DNA for the CDR3 is TGTGCCAGCAGTCCATTACAGGGGCCTCCGTACTTC.

This chain uses TRBV20-1 with TRBJ1-6; D is undetermined. CDR3 size: 14 residues. Trimming pared 3 bases from V and 3 bases from J, leaving 9 bases between. CDR1 DFQATT and CDR2 SNEGSKA come from the germline V gene (reference sequence). The CDR3 DNA follows: TGCAGTGCTAGTGGCAGATACTATAATTCACCCCTCCACTTT. It specifies CSASGRYYNSPLHF.

The chain links TRBV12-3 or TRBV12-4 to TRBJ2-2, with D unresolved. Trimming removed 8 bases from V and 4 bases from J, with 8 bases in between. This CDR3 region has 12 residues. The CDR3 spells CASQRGTGELFF. The CDR3 nucleotides are TGTGCCAGCCAACGAGGCACCGGGGAGCTGTTTTTT.

This clone was picked up one time. The J gene is TRBJ1-5, the V gene TRBV6-5, with D unclear. The V gene's germline CDR1 is MNHEY and CDR2 SVGAGI. The V end lost 5 bases, the J end lost 0 bases, and 8 bases lay between the germline ends. The CDR3 length is 14 residues. The DNA for the CDR3 is TGTGCCAGCAGTACTACAGATAGCAATCAGCCCCAGCATTTT. Amino acid sequence: CASSTTDSNQPQHF.

V and J are TRBV5-5 and TRBJ2-1, with 8 bases that match TRBD2. Trimming took 6 bases from V and 5 from J; bases not matched to a gene: 4. Germline CDR1 SGHKS, CDR2 YYEKEE (reference sequence). This CDR3 is built from 13 residues. Written as DNA, the CDR3 is TGTGCCAGCACCTCACTAGCGGACAATGAGCAGTTCTTC. Encoded protein: CASTSLADNEQFF.

The chain links TRBV14 to TRBJ2-3; no firm D call. This CDR3 spans 14 amino acids. V dropped 8 bases and J dropped 2 bases, with 14 bases sitting between them. CDR1 is SGHDN and CDR2 is FVKESK in the germline V gene. CDR3 sequence: CASSRAISTDTQYF. In DNA, the CDR3 is TGTGCCAGCTCCCGCGCCATTTCCACAGATACGCAGTATTTT.

This chain links TRBV5-1 with TRBJ1-1; 7 bases map to TRBD1. Germline V CDR1 and CDR2: SGHRS, YFSETQ. The junction had 4 bases not matched to a gene; V was cut back by 2 bases and J by 3 bases. The CDR3 runs to 14 residues. The CDR3 nucleotides read TGCGCCAGCAGCTTCCCAACAGGGGACACTGAAGCTTTCTTT. Its translation is CASSFPTGDTEAFF.

The V and J genes are TRBV11-2 and TRBJ2-2; maybe TRBD2 (7 bases). CDR3 size: 16 residues. Trimming pared 5 bases from V and 4 bases from J, leaving 17 bases between. Germline V lookup: CDR1 SGHAT, CDR2 FQNNGV. The CDR3 spells CASSPPRGGSTGELFF. The DNA for the CDR3 is TGTGCCAGCAGCCCACCGAGGGGGGGCTCCACCGGGGAGCTGTTTTTT.

The genes are TRBV6-5 and TRBJ1-1; D is unresolved. CDR1 MNHEY and CDR2 SVGAGI come from the germline V gene. CDR3 length: 11 residues. The V gene lost 8 bases and the J gene lost 2 bases, with 6 bases spanning the gap. The DNA of the CDR3 is TGTGCCAGCCTAAGAAACACTGAAGCTTTCTTT. Its protein product is CASLRNTEAFF.

CDR3 loop: CASSRDPLEEKLFF. The CDR3 bases are TGTGCCAGTAGTCGGGACCCCCTGGAGGAAAAACTGTTTTTT. The rearrangement joins TRBV19 to TRBJ1-4; D is possibly TRBD1 (5 bases). V was shortened by 5 bases and J by 8 bases, with 15 bases between the two germline ends. CDR1 and CDR2 from the germline V gene are LNHDA and SQIVND (reference sequence). CDR3 length: 14 amino acids.

V usage is TRBV7-6 and J usage is TRBJ2-1; 10 positions match TRBD1. Trimming cost V 1 base and J 9 bases; bases outside gene matches: 6. The length of the CDR3 is 15 residues. From germline, CDR1 is SGHVS and CDR2 FNYEAQ. The DNA for the CDR3 is TGTGCCAGCAGCTTAGTGACAGGGGGCTGGGTTGAGCAGTTCTTC. This translates into CASSLVTGGWVEQFF.

This sequence joins TRBV11-2 and TRBJ2-2; either TRBD1 or TRBD2 may fit D (7 bases each). This CDR3 region has 16 residues. Germline loops: CDR1 SGHAT, CDR2 FQNNGV. The V end lost 5 bases, the J end lost 5 bases, and 18 bases lay between the germline ends. CDR3 in DNA: TGTGCCAGCAGCCGACCGACAGGGAGGGCGACCGGGGAGCTGTTTTTT. Its protein product is CASSRPTGRATGELFF.

The chain is built from TRBV5-5 and TRBJ2-1; D is perhaps TRBD1 (5 bases). CDR3 length: 13 residues. Deletions cut 3 bases from V and 6 bases from J, with 10 bases between. Per germline, CDR1 SGHKS and CDR2 YYEKEE (reference sequence). The CDR3 protein is CASSYDSLNEQFF. DNA for the CDR3: TGTGCCAGCAGCTATGACAGCCTCAATGAGCAGTTCTTC.

This chain joins TRBV19 and TRBJ1-2; 7 bases match TRBD1. V dropped 2 bases and J dropped 6; count of bases not matched to a gene: 9. CDR3 length equals 15 residues. The germline V gene has CDR1 LNHDA and CDR2 SQIVND (reference sequence). CDR3 region: CASSIRGQGVDGYTF. CDR3 nucleotides: TGTGCCAGTAGTATAAGGGGGCAGGGGGTGGATGGCTACACCTTC.